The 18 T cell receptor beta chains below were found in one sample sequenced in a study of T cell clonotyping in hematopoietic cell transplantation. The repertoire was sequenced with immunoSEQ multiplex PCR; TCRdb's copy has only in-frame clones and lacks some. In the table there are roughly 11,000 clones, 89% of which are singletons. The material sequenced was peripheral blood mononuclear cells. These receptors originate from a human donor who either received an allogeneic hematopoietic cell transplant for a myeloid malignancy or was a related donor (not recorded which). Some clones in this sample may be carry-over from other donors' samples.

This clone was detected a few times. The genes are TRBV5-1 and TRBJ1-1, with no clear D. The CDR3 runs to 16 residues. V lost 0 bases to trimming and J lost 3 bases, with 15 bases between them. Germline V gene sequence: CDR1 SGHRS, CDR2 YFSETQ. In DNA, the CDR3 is TGCGCCAGCAGCTTGGCTGGGTACCCCATGTACACTGAAGCTTTCTTT. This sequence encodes CASSLAGYPMYTEAFF.

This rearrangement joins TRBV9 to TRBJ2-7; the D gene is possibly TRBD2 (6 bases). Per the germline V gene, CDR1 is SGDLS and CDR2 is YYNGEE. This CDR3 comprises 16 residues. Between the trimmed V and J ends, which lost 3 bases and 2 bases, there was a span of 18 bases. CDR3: CASSAGGAGLPYEQYF. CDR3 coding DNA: TGTGCCAGCAGCGCGGGTGGGGCGGGGCTACCCTACGAGCAGTACTTC.

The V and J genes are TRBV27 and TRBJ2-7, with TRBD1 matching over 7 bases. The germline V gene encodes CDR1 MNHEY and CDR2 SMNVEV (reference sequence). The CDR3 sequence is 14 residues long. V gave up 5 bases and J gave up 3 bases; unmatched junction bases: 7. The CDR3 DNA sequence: TGTGCCAGCAGTACCCGACAGGGAAGCTACGAGCAGTACTTC. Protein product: CASSTRQGSYEQYF.

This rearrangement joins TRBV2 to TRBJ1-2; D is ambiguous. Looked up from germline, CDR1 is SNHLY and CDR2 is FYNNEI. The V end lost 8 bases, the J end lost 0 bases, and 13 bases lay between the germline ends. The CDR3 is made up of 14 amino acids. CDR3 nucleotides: TGTGCCAGCGTCGCACTGGGTTCTAACTATGGCTACACCTTC. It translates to CASVALGSNYGYTF.

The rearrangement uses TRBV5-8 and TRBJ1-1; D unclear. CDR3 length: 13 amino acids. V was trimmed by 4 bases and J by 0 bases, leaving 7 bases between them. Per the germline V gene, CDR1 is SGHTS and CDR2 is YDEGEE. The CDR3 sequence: CASSRDMNTEAFF. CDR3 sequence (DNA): TGTGCCAGCAGCCGAGATATGAACACTGAAGCTTTCTTT.

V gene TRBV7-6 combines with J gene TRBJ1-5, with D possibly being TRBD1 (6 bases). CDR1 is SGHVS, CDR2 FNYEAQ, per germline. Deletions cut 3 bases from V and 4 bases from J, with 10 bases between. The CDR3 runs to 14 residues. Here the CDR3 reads CASSLGGPNQPQHF. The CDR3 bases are TGTGCCAGCAGCTTGGGGGGGCCAAATCAGCCCCAGCATTTT.

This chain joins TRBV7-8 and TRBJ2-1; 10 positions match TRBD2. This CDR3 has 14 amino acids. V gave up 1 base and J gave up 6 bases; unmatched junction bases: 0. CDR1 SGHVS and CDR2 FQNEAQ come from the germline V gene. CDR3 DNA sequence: TGTGCCAGCAGCTTAGTAGCGGGGGGCAATGAGCAGTTCTTC. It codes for CASSLVAGGNEQFF. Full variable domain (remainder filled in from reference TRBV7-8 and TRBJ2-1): GAGVSQSPRYKVAKRGQDVALRCDPISGHVSLFWYQQALGQGPEFLTYFQNEAQLDKSGLPSDRFFAERPEGSVSTLKIQRTQQEDSAVYLCASSLVAGGNEQFFGPGTRLTVL.

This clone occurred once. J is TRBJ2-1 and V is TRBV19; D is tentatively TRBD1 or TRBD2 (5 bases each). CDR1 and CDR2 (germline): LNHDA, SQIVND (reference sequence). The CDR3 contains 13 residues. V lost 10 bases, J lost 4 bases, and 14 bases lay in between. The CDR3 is CATRDRLYNEQFF. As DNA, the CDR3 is TGTGCCACCCGGGACCGACTTTACAATGAGCAGTTCTTC.

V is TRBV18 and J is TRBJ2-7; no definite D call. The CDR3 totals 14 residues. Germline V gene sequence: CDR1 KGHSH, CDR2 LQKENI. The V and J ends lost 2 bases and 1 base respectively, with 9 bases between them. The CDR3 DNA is TGTGCCAGCTCACCAGGTGGCGGATCCTACGAGCAGTACTTC. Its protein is CASSPGGGSYEQYF.

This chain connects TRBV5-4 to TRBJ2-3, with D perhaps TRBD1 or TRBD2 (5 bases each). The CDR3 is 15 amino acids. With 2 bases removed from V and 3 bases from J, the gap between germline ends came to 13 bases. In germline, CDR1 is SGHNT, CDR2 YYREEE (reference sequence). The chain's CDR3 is CASSLWGWGTDTQYF. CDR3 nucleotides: TGTGCCAGCAGCTTATGGGGTTGGGGGACAGATACGCAGTATTTT.

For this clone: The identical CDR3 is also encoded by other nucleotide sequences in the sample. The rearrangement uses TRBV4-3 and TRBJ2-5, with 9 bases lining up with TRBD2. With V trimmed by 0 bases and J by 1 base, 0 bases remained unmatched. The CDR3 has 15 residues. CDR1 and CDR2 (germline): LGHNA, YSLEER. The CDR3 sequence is CASSQERGGQETQYF. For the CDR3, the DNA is TGCGCCAGCAGCCAAGAGCGGGGGGGCCAAGAGACCCAGTACTTC.

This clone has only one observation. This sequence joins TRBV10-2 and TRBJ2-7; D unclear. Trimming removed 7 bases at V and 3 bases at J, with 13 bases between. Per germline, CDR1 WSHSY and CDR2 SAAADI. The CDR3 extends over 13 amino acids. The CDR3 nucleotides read TGCGCCAGCAACCCCGGGCCAAACTACGAGCAGTACTTC. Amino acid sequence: CASNPGPNYEQYF.

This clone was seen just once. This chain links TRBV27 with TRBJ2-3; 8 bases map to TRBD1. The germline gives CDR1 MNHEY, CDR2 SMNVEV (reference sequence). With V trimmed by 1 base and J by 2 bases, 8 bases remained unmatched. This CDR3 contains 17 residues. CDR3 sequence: CASSLFEDRAHTDTQYF. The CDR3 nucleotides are TGTGCCAGCAGTTTATTCGAGGACAGGGCCCACACAGATACGCAGTATTTT.

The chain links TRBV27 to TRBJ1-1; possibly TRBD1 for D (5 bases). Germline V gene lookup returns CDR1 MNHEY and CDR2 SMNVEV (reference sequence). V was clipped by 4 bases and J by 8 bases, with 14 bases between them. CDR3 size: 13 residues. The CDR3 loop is CASSYPGRGEAFF. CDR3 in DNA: TGTGCCAGCAGTTACCCGGGGAGGGGAGAAGCTTTCTTT.

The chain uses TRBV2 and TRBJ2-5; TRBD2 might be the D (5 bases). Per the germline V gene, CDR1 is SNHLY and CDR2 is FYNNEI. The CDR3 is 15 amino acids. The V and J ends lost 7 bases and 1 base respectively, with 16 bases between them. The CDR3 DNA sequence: TGTGCCAGCACCGGAGACCAGAGGGTCCAAGAGACCCAGTACTTC. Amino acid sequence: CASTGDQRVQETQYF.

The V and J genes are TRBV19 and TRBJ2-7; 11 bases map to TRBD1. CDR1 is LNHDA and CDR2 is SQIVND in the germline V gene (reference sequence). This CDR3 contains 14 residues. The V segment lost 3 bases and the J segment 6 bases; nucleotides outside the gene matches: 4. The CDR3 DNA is TGTGCCAGTAGTATCGAGGACAGGGGGCTCGAGCAGTACTTC. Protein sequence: CASSIEDRGLEQYF.

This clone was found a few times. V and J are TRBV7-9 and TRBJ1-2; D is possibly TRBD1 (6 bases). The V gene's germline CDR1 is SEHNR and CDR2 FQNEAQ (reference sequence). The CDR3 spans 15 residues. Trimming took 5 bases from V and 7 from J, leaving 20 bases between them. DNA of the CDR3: TGTGCCAGCAGCCACGCGACGGGACACACCTCTGGCTACACCTTC. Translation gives CASSHATGHTSGYTF.

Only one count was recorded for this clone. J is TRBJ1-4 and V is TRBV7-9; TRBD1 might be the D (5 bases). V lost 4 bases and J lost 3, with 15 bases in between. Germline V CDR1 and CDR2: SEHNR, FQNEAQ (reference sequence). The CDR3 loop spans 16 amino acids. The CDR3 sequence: CASSSLEGSSNEKLFF. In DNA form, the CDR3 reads TGTGCCAGCAGCTCCCTCGAGGGGAGTTCTAATGAAAAACTGTTTTTT.